What follows are 15 T cell receptor beta chains derived from one specimen sequenced in a study of T cells in Graves' hyperthyroidism and ophthalmopathy. Amplification yielded TCR beta CDR3 regions, with RNA transcripts as the source. HTBI primers were employed in a first-round RT-PCR of the TCR CDR3. Using its own MiXCR run on the multiplex PCR reads, TCRdb lists one record per CDR3 protein. The sample holds about 380,000 distinct CDR3 sequences, less than 20% seen once. Sequenced: blood. Receptors originate from a man aged 18 to 30 with Graves' ophthalmopathy.

This clonotype was seen many times. A junction boundary mismatches the germline segment, possibly from a read error. V and J are TRBV5-1 and TRBJ2-2; unclear D gene. Germline CDR1 and CDR2: SGHRS and YFSETQ. The CDR3 is 11 residues long. The DNA of the CDR3 is TGTGCCAGCAGCTTAGCCGGGGAGCTGTTTTTT. Translating gives CASSLAGELFF.

To note about this clonotype: The junction and the germline gene differ at one end; a read error may be behind it. This rearrangement joins TRBV10-3 to TRBJ1-1; possibly TRBD1 for D (5 bases). Germline assignment: CDR1 ENHRY and CDR2 SYGVKD. This CDR3 is built from 15 residues. CDR3 bases: TGTACCATCAGTGAGTCGATAGGGGTGAACACTGAAGCTTTCTTT. Its translation: CTISESIGVNTEAFF.

This clonotype showed up many times. V usage is TRBV15 and J usage is TRBJ1-4; D gene unclear. From germline, CDR1 is LNHNV and CDR2 YYDKDF (reference sequence). The ends were cut back, 1 base at V and 4 bases at J, with 10 bases in the middle. This CDR3 is built from 15 residues. CDR3 DNA: TGTGCCACCAGCAGAGGCAGACGGAGTAATGAAAAACTGTTTTTT. Translated: CATSRGRRSNEKLFF.

This clonotype was seen a single time. Sequence at one end of the junction differs from germline and may be a read error. The V gene is TRBV6-5, the J gene TRBJ1-4; 12 bases are shared with TRBD1. Germline assignment: CDR1 MNHEY and CDR2 SVGAGI. The CDR3 covers 16 residues. The CDR3, as DNA: TGTGCCAGCAGTTACGGGGACAGGGGGCTCAGTGAAAAACTGTCTTTT. It specifies CASSYGDRGLSEKLSF.

This clonotype was seen repeatedly, ten times or more. The chain links TRBV11-2 to TRBJ1-2; 12 nucleotides line up with TRBD1. The CDR3 covers 15 residues. The V and J ends lost 5 bases and 7 bases, in that order; junction bases with no gene match: 8. Germline values: CDR1 SGHAT, CDR2 FQNNGV. The CDR3 DNA follows: TGTGCCAGCAGCCCAGGGACAGGGGGCGCAAGTGGCTACACCTTC. Translating it yields CASSPGTGGASGYTF.

V and J are TRBV9 and TRBJ1-2; no reliable D call. This CDR3 region has 15 residues. Looked up from germline, CDR1 is SGDLS and CDR2 is YYNGEE. The V gene lost 0 bases and the J gene lost 0 bases, with 9 bases spanning the gap. The CDR3 loop reads CASSVEASPNYGYTF. The CDR3 region has the DNA TGTGCCAGCAGCGTAGAGGCATCACCTAACTATGGCTACACCTTC.

The rearrangement uses TRBV20-1 and TRBJ2-7, with 9 bases lining up with TRBD2. The CDR3 has 14 amino acids. J was trimmed by 4 bases and V by 1 base; bases with no gene match: 5. The germline V gene encodes CDR1 DFQATT and CDR2 SNEGSKA (reference sequence). The CDR3 is CSARGGGAVYEQYF. The CDR3 DNA reads TGCAGTGCTAGAGGCGGGGGGGCCGTGTACGAGCAGTACTTC.

The table lists this clonotype with many counts. The DNA for the CDR3 is TGTGCCAGCAGTGAAGCTTGGACTTCACCCCTCCACTTT. Encoded protein: CASSEAWTSPLHF. V and J are TRBV2 and TRBJ1-6; D uncertain. Looked up from germline, CDR1 is SNHLY and CDR2 is FYNNEI. V dropped 0 bases and J dropped 9 bases, with 6 bases sitting between them. The CDR3 totals 13 residues.

V gene TRBV12-3 or TRBV12-4 combines with J gene TRBJ2-1, with D possibly being TRBD1 (6 bases). The V and J ends lost 6 bases and 5 bases respectively, with 11 bases between them. CDR3 length: 13 residues. DNA of the CDR3: TGTGCCAGCAGCTCGGACAGCCACAATGAGCAGTTCTTC. This sequence encodes CASSSDSHNEQFF.

V and J are TRBV29-1 and TRBJ2-2; D is perhaps TRBD2 (6 bases). Trimming took off 4 bases at V and 6 bases at J, with 9 bases between the two ends. Germline V CDR1 and CDR2: SQVTM, ANQGSEA. This CDR3 has 12 amino acids. The CDR3 spells CSVVGGAGELFF. CDR3 coding DNA: TGCAGCGTTGTAGGCGGGGCCGGGGAGCTGTTTTTT.

This clonotype occurred a few times. The chain has TRBV5-1 and TRBJ2-3; D may be TRBD2 (7 bases). This CDR3 comprises 15 residues. V shed 1 base and J shed 6 bases, with 15 bases lying between them. The germline CDR1 and CDR2 sequences are SGHRS and YFSETQ. The DNA for the CDR3 is TGCGCCAGCAGCTTGATAGGGGGGGGTGAGGATACGCAGTATTTT. Translated: CASSLIGGGEDTQYF.

This clonotype was recorded at least ten times. This chain joins TRBV7-9 and TRBJ2-7; D could derive from TRBD1 or TRBD2 (5 bases each). Looked up from germline, CDR1 is SEHNR and CDR2 is FQNEAQ (reference sequence). The CDR3 extends over 15 amino acids. The V gene lost 4 bases and the J gene lost 1 base, with 14 bases spanning the gap. In DNA form, the CDR3 reads TGTGCCAGCAGCTCCTTGAGAGGGACGTCCTACGAGCAGTACTTC. This codes for CASSSLRGTSYEQYF.

This clonotype was observed many times. The chain carries TRBV18 and TRBJ2-1, with 9 bases aligning to TRBD2. CDR1 KGHSH and CDR2 LQKENI come from the germline V gene. V lost 0 bases, J lost 4 bases, and 4 bases stayed unmatched. The CDR3 is 16 residues long. CDR3 residues: CASSPPGLASYNEQFF. As DNA, the CDR3 is TGTGCCAGCTCACCACCCGGACTAGCGTCGTACAATGAGCAGTTCTTC.

This clonotype was detected many times. The genes are TRBV5-1 and TRBJ1-5, with D possibly TRBD1 on 5 matching bases. There are 14 residues in the CDR3. The germline CDR1 and CDR2 sequences are SGHRS and YFSETQ. Deletions cut 4 bases from V and 5 bases from J, with 13 bases between. CDR3 bases: TGCGCCAGCAGCCCCCTCGGGGCAGATCAGCCCCAGCATTTT. It encodes CASSPLGADQPQHF. Together with reference TRBV5-1 and TRBJ1-5, the CDR3 gives the full variable domain: KAGVTQTPRYLIKTRGQQVTLSCSPISGHRSVSWYQQTPGQGLQFLFEYFSETQRNKGNFPGRFSGRQFSNSRSEMNVSTLELGDSALYLCASSPLGADQPQHFGDGTRLSIL.

This clonotype was seen a few times. The V call is TRBV18, the J call TRBJ2-1, with D perhaps being TRBD1 or TRBD2 (5 bases each). The length of the CDR3 is 14 residues. Germline V gene lookup returns CDR1 KGHSH and CDR2 LQKENI. V lost 3 bases and J 9 bases, leaving 15 bases between the germline ends. The CDR3 DNA sequence: TGTGCCAGCTCACCTCTTTCCACCGGGACTGAGCAGTTCTTC. Its translation: CASSPLSTGTEQFF.